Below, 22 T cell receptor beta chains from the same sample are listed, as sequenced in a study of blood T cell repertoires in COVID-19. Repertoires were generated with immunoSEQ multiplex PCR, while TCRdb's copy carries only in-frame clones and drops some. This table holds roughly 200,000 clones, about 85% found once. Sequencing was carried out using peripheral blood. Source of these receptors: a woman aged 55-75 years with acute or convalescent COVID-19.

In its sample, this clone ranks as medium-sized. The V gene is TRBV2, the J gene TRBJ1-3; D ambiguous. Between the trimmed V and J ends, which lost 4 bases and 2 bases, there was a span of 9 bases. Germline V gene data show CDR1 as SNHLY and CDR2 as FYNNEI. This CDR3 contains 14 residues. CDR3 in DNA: TGTGCCAGCAGTGTTACAGCGGCTGGAAACACCATATATTTT. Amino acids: CASSVTAAGNTIYF.

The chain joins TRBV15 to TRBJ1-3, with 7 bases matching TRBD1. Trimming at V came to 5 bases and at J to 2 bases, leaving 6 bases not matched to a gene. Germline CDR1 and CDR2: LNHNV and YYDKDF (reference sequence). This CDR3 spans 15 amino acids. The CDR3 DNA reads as TGTGCCACCAGCCTGGACAGGCTCACTGGAAACACCATATATTTT. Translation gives CATSLDRLTGNTIYF.

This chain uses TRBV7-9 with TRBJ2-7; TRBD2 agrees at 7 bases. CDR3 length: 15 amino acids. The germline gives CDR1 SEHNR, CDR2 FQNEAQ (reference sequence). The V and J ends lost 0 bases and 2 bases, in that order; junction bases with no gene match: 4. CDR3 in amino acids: CASSLAGEGPYEQYF. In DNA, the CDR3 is TGTGCCAGCAGCTTAGCGGGGGAGGGACCCTACGAGCAGTACTTC. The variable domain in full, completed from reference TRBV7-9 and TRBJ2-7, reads DTGVSQNPRHKITKRGQNVTFRCDPISEHNRLYWYRQTLGQGPEFLTYFQNEAQLEKSRLLSDRFSAERPKGSFSTLEIQRTEQGDSAMYLCASSLAGEGPYEQYFGPGTRLTVT.

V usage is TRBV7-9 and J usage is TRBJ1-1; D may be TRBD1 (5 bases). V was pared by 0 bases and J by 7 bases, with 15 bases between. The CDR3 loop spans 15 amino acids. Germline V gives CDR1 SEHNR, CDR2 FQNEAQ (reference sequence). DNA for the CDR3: TGTGCCAGCAGCTTAGCCAGGGCGTTTGGGAATGAAGCTTTCTTT. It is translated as CASSLARAFGNEAFF.

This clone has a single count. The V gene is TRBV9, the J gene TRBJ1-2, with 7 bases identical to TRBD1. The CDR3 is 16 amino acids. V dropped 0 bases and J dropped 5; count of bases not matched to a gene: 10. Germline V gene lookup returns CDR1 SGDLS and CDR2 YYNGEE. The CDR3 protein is CASSVGGAGGEYGYTF. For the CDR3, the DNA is TGTGCCAGCAGCGTAGGAGGGGCAGGGGGTGAATATGGCTACACCTTC.

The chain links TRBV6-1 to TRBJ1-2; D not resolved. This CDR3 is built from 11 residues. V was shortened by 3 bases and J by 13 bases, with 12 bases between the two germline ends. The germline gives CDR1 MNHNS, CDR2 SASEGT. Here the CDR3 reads CASSDVGRCTF. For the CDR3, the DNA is TGTGCCAGCAGTGACGTGGGCAGGTGCACCTTC.

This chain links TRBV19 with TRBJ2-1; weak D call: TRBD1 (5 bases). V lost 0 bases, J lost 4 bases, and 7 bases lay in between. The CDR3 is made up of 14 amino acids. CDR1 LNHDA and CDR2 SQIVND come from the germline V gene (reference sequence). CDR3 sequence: CASSIDPGYNEQFF. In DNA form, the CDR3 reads TGTGCCAGTAGTATAGATCCAGGGTACAATGAGCAGTTCTTC.

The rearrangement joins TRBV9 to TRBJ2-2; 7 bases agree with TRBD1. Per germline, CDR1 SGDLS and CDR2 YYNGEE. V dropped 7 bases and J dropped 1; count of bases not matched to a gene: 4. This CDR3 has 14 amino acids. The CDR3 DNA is TGTGCCAGCCACACAGGGGTGAACACCGGGGAGCTGTTTTTT. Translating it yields CASHTGVNTGELFF.

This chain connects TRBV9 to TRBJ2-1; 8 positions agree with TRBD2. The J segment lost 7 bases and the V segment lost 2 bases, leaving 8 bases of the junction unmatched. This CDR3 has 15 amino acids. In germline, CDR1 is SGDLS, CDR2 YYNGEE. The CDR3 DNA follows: TGTGCCAGCAGCGTGCGACTAGCGCCTTTTAATGAGCAGTTCTTC. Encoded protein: CASSVRLAPFNEQFF. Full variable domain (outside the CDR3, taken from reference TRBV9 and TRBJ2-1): DSGVTQTPKHLITATGQRVTLRCSPRSGDLSVYWYQQSLDQGLQFLIQYYNGEERAKGNILERFSAQQFPDLHSELNLSSLELGDSALYFCASSVRLAPFNEQFFGPGTRLTVL.

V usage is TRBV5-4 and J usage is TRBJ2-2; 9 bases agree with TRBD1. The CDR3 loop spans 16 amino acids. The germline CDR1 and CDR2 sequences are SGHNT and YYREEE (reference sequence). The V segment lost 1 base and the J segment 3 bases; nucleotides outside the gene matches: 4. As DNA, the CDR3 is TGTGCCAGCAGCTTGCAGGGACAGGGTCACACCGGGGAGCTGTTTTTT. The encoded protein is CASSLQGQGHTGELFF. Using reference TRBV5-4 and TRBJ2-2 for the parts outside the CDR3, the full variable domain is ETGVTQSPTHLIKTRGQQVTLRCSSQSGHNTVSWYQQALGQGPQFIFQYYREEENGRGNFPPRFSGLQFPNYSSELNVNALELDDSALYLCASSLQGQGHTGELFFGEGSRLTVL.

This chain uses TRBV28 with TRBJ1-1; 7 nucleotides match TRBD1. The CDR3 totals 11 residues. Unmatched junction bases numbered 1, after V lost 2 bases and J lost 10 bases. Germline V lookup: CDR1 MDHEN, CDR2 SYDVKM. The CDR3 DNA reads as TGTGCCAGCAGTTTAGAGGGGGCAGCTTTCTTT. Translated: CASSLEGAAFF.

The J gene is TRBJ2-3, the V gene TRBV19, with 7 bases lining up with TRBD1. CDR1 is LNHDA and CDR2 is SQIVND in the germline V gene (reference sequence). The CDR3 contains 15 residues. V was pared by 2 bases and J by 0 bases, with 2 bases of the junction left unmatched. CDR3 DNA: TGTGCCAGTAGTATAATGACAGGGAGCACAGATACGCAGTATTTT. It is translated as CASSIMTGSTDTQYF.

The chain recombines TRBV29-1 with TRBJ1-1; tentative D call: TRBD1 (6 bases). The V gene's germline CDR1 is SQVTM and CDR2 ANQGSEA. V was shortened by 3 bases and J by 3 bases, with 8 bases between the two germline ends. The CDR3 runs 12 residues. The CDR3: CSVEPGDTEAFF. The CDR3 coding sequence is TGCAGCGTTGAGCCAGGGGACACTGAAGCTTTCTTT.

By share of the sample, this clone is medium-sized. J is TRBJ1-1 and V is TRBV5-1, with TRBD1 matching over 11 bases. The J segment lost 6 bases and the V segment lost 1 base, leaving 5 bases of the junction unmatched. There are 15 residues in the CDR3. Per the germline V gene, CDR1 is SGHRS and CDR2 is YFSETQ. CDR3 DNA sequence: TGCGCCAGCAGCTTGAAAGGACAGGGGGCCTCTGAAGCTTTCTTT. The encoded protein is CASSLKGQGASEAFF. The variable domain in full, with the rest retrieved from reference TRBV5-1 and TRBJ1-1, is KAGVTQTPRYLIKTRGQQVTLSCSPISGHRSVSWYQQTPGQGLQFLFEYFSETQRNKGNFPGRFSGRQFSNSRSEMNVSTLELGDSALYLCASSLKGQGASEAFFGQGTRLTVV.

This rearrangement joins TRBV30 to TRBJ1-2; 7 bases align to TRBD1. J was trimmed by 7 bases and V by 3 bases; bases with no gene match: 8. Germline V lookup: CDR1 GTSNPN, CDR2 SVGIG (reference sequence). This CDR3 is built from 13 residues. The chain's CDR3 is CAWRPDREAGYTF. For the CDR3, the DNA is TGTGCCTGGAGACCCGACAGGGAGGCTGGCTACACCTTC.

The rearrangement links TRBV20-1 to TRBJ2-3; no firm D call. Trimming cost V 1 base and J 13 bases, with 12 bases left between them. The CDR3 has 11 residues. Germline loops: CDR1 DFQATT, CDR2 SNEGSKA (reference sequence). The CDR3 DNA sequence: TGCAGTGCTAGAGGAGTCTTATCGGAGTATTTT. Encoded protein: CSARGVLSEYF.

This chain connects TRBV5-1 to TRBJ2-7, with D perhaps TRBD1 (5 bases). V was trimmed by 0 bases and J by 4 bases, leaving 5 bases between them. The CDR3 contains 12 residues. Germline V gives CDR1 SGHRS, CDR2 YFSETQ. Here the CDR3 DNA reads TGCGCCAGCAGCTTGGACAGGTACGAGCAGTACTTC. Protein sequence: CASSLDRYEQYF.

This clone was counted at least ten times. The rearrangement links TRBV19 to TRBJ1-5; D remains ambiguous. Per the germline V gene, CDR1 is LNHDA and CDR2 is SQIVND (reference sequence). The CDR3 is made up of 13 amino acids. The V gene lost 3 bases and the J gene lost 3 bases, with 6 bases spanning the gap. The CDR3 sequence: CASSIRDNQPQHF. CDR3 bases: TGTGCCAGTAGTATCCGGGACAATCAGCCCCAGCATTTT.

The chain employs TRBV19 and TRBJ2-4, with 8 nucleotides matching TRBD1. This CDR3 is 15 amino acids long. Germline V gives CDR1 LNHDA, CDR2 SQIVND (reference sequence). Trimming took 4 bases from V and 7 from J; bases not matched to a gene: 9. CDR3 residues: CASSTLTGVVNIQYF. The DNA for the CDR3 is TGTGCCAGTAGTACACTGACAGGGGTAGTGAACATTCAGTACTTC.

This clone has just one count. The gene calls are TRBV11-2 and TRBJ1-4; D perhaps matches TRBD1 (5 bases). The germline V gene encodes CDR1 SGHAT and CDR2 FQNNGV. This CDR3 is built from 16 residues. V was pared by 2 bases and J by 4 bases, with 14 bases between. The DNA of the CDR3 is TGTGCCAGCAGCTTACTGTGGTCCCAGGGTAATGAAAAACTGTTTTTT. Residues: CASSLLWSQGNEKLFF.

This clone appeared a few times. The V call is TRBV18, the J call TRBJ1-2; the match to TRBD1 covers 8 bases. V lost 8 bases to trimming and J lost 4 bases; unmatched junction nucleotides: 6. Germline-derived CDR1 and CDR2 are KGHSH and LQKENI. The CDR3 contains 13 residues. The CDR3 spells CASAGQGSYGYTF. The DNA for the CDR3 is TGTGCCAGCGCCGGACAGGGTAGCTATGGCTACACCTTC.

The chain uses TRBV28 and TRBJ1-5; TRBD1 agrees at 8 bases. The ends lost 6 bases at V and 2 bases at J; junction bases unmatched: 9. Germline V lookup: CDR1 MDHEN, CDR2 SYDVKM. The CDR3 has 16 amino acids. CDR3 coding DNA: TGTGCCAGCAGCAATAGACAGGGGATGGGCAATCAGCCCCAGCATTTT. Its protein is CASSNRQGMGNQPQHF.